This TCR beta chain originates from a study of blood T cell repertoires in COVID-19 (dated by TCRdb to 2018 to 2020). In terms of the full investigation: The collaborator samples originated in the United States, Italy and Spain and spanned the acute and convalescent phases of COVID-19. Where available, HLA class I and class II types were taken from metadata supplied by the sample provider and were not determined by assay-based typing. The repertoires were made available in a free public database intended to serve as a resource for research on the immune response to SARS-CoV-2. The prospective study material was composed of cDNA or gDNA derived from T cells, B-cell-depleted T cells, or PBMCs. The sample metadata nearly always contained a de-identified subject ID, COVID-19 status, age in years and sex. The dataset comprised deeply sampled blood TCRbeta repertoires from subjects exposed to, actively infected with, or recovered from COVID-19. The samples were drawn from two sources: the first 160 participants of the ongoing ImmuneRACE study, and over 950 subjects contributed by 6 global collaborators.

The CDR1 and CDR2 encoded by the germline V gene are MRHNA and SNTAGT. The CDR3 sequence holds 15 residues, the cysteine and phenylalanine included. CDR3 DNA is the only sequence kept; it has 45 bases, read in frame from the first base. V lost 4 bases and J lost 3 bases; the stretch between them is 16 bases long. The paper as a whole reports these results and caveats: How much clinical and demographic metadata was included differed by source and by participant, and the metadata was provided uncurated.

Remarks on this clone: Its cognate antigen has yet to be identified. Base-call qualities are not available, and no considerably larger clone is one nucleotide away.

TCRbeta CDR3 regions were amplified from genomic DNA using the immunoSEQ Assay, a bias-controlled multiplex PCR. The authors' analysis ran thus. Within the assay, amplification of reference gene primers was used to estimate how many nucleated cells each sample contained. Sequence reads were collapsed and filtered to measure the absolute abundance of every unique TCRbeta CDR3 rearrangement. For each sample, productive Simpson clonality was calculated by taking the square root of Simpson's diversity index across productive rearrangements. This immuneACCESS table, as held by TCRdb, lists in-frame sequences with V and J called but not all clones. Of the missing ones, under half trace to an unresolved V gene in checked studies; the others have no known cause. V, J and clone size were drawn from that table, and D and trimming were deduced from the DNA. This sample has under 70,000 clones in its table, and 88% of those were observed once. The biggest ten clones account for around 9.1% of the sample.

Participants in the prospective study were enrolled through a virtual design, were aged roughly 18 to 100 years, and lived in 24 United States geographic areas. In the prospective study, participants were assigned to cohorts based on the clinical history participants reported in a screening survey and a study questionnaire. ImmuneRACE Cohort 3 recovered participants were defined by two consecutive negative NP/OP PCR tests, healthcare professional clearance, or symptom resolution. Mobile phlebotomists in the prospective study collected whole blood, serum and a nasopharyngeal or oropharyngeal swab from every participant. Additional blood draws and questionnaires over an approximately 2-month period could optionally be provided by prospective study participants. Before DNA extraction, blood samples from the prospective study were shipped at room temperature or frozen.

The sequenced sample was PBMCs or T cells enriched from blood (not recorded which). This sequence originates from a woman in her thirties or forties who had recovered from COVID-19. This chain joins TRBV6-4 to TRBJ2-7; 6 matching bases give a weak D call of TRBD2. At the DNA level, the sequence is TGTGCCAGCAGTGGTACGGGAGACTACGTCTACGAGCAGTACTTC. Its translation reads: CASSGTGDYVYEQYF.